These 23 T cell receptor beta chains share one sample of origin, sequenced in a study of blood T cell repertoires in COVID-19 (dated by TCRdb to the early 2020s). Libraries came from the immunoSEQ multiplex PCR assay. TCRdb's version of the immuneACCESS table is confined to in-frame rearrangements and falls short of the full clone set. An unresolved V gene accounts for under half of the shortfall where checked; the remainder is of unknown origin. Counted in this sample were about 190,000 clones; approximately 88% of them appeared once. Jointly, the top ten make up 3.5% to 5% of the sample. The sequenced sample was peripheral blood. The receptors here all came from a woman aged 25 to 39 with acute or convalescent COVID-19.

The V and J genes are TRBV18 and TRBJ2-1; TRBD2 agrees at 13 bases. With V trimmed by 5 bases and J by 10 bases, 8 bases remained unmatched. This CDR3 contains 15 residues. The germline V gene encodes CDR1 KGHSH and CDR2 LQKENI. This chain's CDR3 is CASSGTSGADGEQFF. The CDR3, as DNA: TGTGCCAGCTCAGGGACTAGCGGGGCCGATGGGGAGCAGTTCTTC.

The J gene is TRBJ1-5, the V gene TRBV24-1; D ambiguous. The germline CDR1 and CDR2 sequences are KGHDR and SFDVKD. This CDR3 is 14 amino acids long. Trimming removed 4 bases at V and 6 bases at J, with 12 bases between. CDR3 sequence reads: CATSEAGPRQPQHF. As DNA, the CDR3 is TGTGCCACCAGTGAAGCTGGGCCCCGTCAGCCCCAGCATTTT.

This clone was seen a single time. Additional DNA sequences in this sample encode the identical CDR3. The chain combines TRBV4-1 with TRBJ2-3; no firm D call. This CDR3 has 12 residues. V was cut by 1 base and J by 4 bases, with 3 bases left in between. Germline CDR1 reads MGHRA; CDR2 reads YSYEKL. The CDR3 loop is CASSQGPDTQYF. CDR3 in DNA: TGCGCCAGCAGCCAAGGGCCAGATACGCAGTATTTT.

This clone was observed a handful of times. The chain is built from TRBV7-9 and TRBJ2-2; D unresolved. Germline CDR1 is SEHNR and CDR2 is FQNEAQ (reference sequence). This CDR3 has 16 amino acids. Trimming left V 5 bases short and J 3 bases short, with 16 bases between. CDR3 sequence (DNA): TGTGCCAGCAGCCTAGGGCAAAGGAGTGACACCGGGGAGCTGTTTTTT. It translates to CASSLGQRSDTGELFF. Full variable domain (remainder filled in from reference TRBV7-9 and TRBJ2-2): DTGVSQNPRHKITKRGQNVTFRCDPISEHNRLYWYRQTLGQGPEFLTYFQNEAQLEKSRLLSDRFSAERPKGSFSTLEIQRTEQGDSAMYLCASSLGQRSDTGELFFGEGSRLTVL.

The CDR3 DNA is TGTGCCAGCAGCGCTAGCGGGAGCTCCTACGAGCAGTACTTC. As protein: CASSASGSSYEQYF. The genes are TRBV4-2 and TRBJ2-7; 10 bases are shared with TRBD2. CDR1 and CDR2 (germline): LGHNA, YNFKEQ. The trim removed 5 bases at V and 0 bases at J, leaving 1 base unmatched. The CDR3 totals 14 residues.

This clone was seen a single time. J is TRBJ1-5 and V is TRBV18; D is unresolved. Germline V gene sequence: CDR1 KGHSH, CDR2 LQKENI. The CDR3 spans 13 residues. Trimming pared 4 bases from V and 4 bases from J, leaving 8 bases between. The CDR3 loop reads CASSLALNQPQHF. CDR3 coding DNA: TGTGCCAGCTCACTAGCGTTAAATCAGCCCCAGCATTTT.

V gene TRBV4-1 combines with J gene TRBJ1-4; weak D call: TRBD1 (6 bases). V lost 11 bases to trimming and J lost 5 bases, with 18 bases between them. Germline V gene sequence: CDR1 MGHRA, CDR2 YSYEKL. This CDR3 region has 14 residues. CDR3 protein: CAVSSGQGNEKLFF. For the CDR3, the DNA is TGCGCCGTCTCGTCAGGGCAGGGGAATGAAAAACTGTTTTTT.

The chain has TRBV28 and TRBJ2-7, with D perhaps matching TRBD1 (6 bases). This CDR3 has 18 amino acids. The germline V gene has CDR1 MDHEN and CDR2 SYDVKM. Trimming stripped 6 bases from V and 1 base from J, with 25 bases between. The CDR3 protein is CASSPINPPRGSSYEQYF. The DNA of the CDR3 is TGTGCCAGCAGCCCAATAAATCCCCCCAGGGGCTCTTCCTACGAGCAGTACTTC.

On this clone: An end of the junction differs from the germline gene, which may be a read error. V is TRBV7-7 and J is TRBJ2-5; D not certain. CDR1 SSHAT and CDR2 FNYEAQ come from the germline V gene (reference sequence). This CDR3 spans 13 amino acids. The CDR3 nucleotides read TGTGCTAGCAGCACCGGGTACCAAGAGACCCAGTACTTC. Protein sequence: CASSTGYQETQYF.

The V call is TRBV10-2, the J call TRBJ2-7, with a possible D match to TRBD2 (7 bases). Germline loops: CDR1 WSHSY, CDR2 SAAADI. V lost 0 bases and J 6 bases, leaving 12 bases between the germline ends. This CDR3 is 14 amino acids long. In nucleotides, the CDR3 is TGCGCCAGCAGTGAGTCGGCGGGGGCTGGCGAGCAGTACTTC. Residues: CASSESAGAGEQYF.

This chain links TRBV28 with TRBJ2-7; 11 bases match TRBD1. In germline, CDR1 is MDHEN, CDR2 SYDVKM. Trimming at V came to 4 bases and at J to 0 bases, leaving 8 bases not matched to a gene. The CDR3 runs 17 residues. This chain's CDR3 is CASSSPIGTGGSYEQYF. CDR3 DNA: TGTGCCAGCAGTTCTCCCATTGGGACAGGGGGCTCCTACGAGCAGTACTTC.

This chain links TRBV3-1 (or the pseudogene TRBV3-2) with TRBJ2-3; D perhaps matches TRBD1 (6 bases). V dropped 4 bases and J dropped 7 bases, with 9 bases sitting between them. CDR1 and CDR2 (germline): LGHDT, YNNKEL (reference sequence). This CDR3 comprises 12 residues. The CDR3 nucleotides are TGTGCCAGCAGCCTGGACAGAAATACGCAGTATTTT. It codes for CASSLDRNTQYF.

This chain uses TRBV19 with TRBJ2-5; 11 bases align to TRBD2. Germline V gene lookup returns CDR1 LNHDA and CDR2 SQIVND (reference sequence). J gave up 4 bases and V 3 bases, and 7 bases lay outside the gene matches. The CDR3 totals 16 residues. The CDR3 spells CASSMILAGGLETQYF. CDR3 coding DNA: TGTGCCAGTAGTATGATCCTAGCGGGAGGATTAGAGACCCAGTACTTC.

The chain is built from TRBV9 and TRBJ2-3; 11 bases fit TRBD2. Germline loops: CDR1 SGDLS, CDR2 YYNGEE. This CDR3 comprises 17 residues. Trimming took 0 bases from V and 1 from J; bases not matched to a gene: 4. In DNA form, the CDR3 reads TGTGCCAGCAGCGTAGCGACTAGCGGGACGGGCACAGATACGCAGTATTTT. Translating gives CASSVATSGTGTDTQYF.

The V and J genes are TRBV30 and TRBJ1-6; D ambiguous. Per germline, CDR1 GTSNPN and CDR2 SVGIG (reference sequence). This CDR3 spans 13 amino acids. Trimming removed 2 bases from V and 8 bases from J, with 10 bases in between. The CDR3 loop reads CAWSTSLDSPLHF. DNA for the CDR3: TGTGCCTGGAGTACTAGTCTAGATTCACCCCTCCACTTT.

This chain joins TRBV5-1 and TRBJ2-1; D perhaps matches TRBD2 (7 bases). Trimming took 7 bases from V and 1 from J, leaving 18 bases between them. CDR3 length: 16 residues. Germline assignment: CDR1 SGHRS and CDR2 YFSETQ. The CDR3 protein is CASSGGETGSYNEQFF. The CDR3 DNA reads as TGCGCCAGCTCGGGGGGAGAAACAGGGTCCTACAATGAGCAGTTCTTC.

The chain recombines TRBV7-8 with TRBJ2-1; 10 bases match TRBD2. This CDR3 spans 18 amino acids. The V segment lost 2 bases and the J segment 4 bases; nucleotides outside the gene matches: 11. Germline V gives CDR1 SGHVS, CDR2 FQNEAQ. In DNA, the CDR3 is TGTGCCAGCAGCTTAAGGTTCCCCCTAGCGGGAGTTTACAATGAGCAGTTCTTC. Amino acids: CASSLRFPLAGVYNEQFF. The entire variable domain, with the rest obtained from reference TRBV7-8 and TRBJ2-1, is as follows: GAGVSQSPRYKVAKRGQDVALRCDPISGHVSLFWYQQALGQGPEFLTYFQNEAQLDKSGLPSDRFFAERPEGSVSTLKIQRTQQEDSAVYLCASSLRFPLAGVYNEQFFGPGTRLTVL.

V usage is TRBV3-1 (or the pseudogene TRBV3-2) and J usage is TRBJ2-7; 11 nucleotides line up with TRBD2. V lost 1 base and J lost 7; bases outside the gene matches: 6. The CDR3 extends over 15 amino acids. CDR1 LGHDT and CDR2 YNNKEL come from the germline V gene (reference sequence). In DNA, the CDR3 is TGTGCCAGCAGCCAAGGAGCGAGACTAGCGGGGGAGCAGTACTTC. This encodes CASSQGARLAGEQYF.

Comments on this clone: At one of its ends the junction is not consistent with the germline gene, which may arise from a read error. The chain carries TRBV2 and TRBJ2-1; TRBD1 matches 8 bases. Per germline, CDR1 SNHLY and CDR2 FYNNEI. The CDR3 runs 10 residues. CDR3 amino acids: CASVGDRYLF. In DNA form, the CDR3 reads TGTGCCAGCGTGGGGGACAGGTACCTCTTC. Complete variable domain (other parts from reference TRBV2 and TRBJ2-1): EPEVTQTPSHQVTQMGQEVILRCVPISNHLYFYWYRQILGQKVEFLVSFYNNEISEKSEIFDDQFSVERPDGSNFTLKIRSTKLEDSAMYFCASVGDRYLFGPGTRLTVL.

V usage is TRBV29-1 and J usage is TRBJ1-1; D call uncertain. The length of the CDR3 is 11 residues. The V gene lost 5 bases and the J gene lost 8 bases, with 12 bases spanning the gap. CDR1 and CDR2 from the germline V gene are SQVTM and ANQGSEA. The DNA for the CDR3 is TGCAGCGTTAAAGGACTTCTGGAAGCTTTCTTT. Its protein product is CSVKGLLEAFF.

The chain couples TRBV28 to TRBJ2-7; 9 nucleotides line up with TRBD1. Germline V gene sequence: CDR1 MDHEN, CDR2 SYDVKM. Trimming at V came to 5 bases and at J to 4 bases, leaving 6 bases not matched to a gene. The CDR3 is 14 amino acids. The CDR3 DNA reads as TGTGCCAGCAGTCCTAGGGACAGGGCATACGAGCAGTACTTC. This codes for CASSPRDRAYEQYF.

Only one count was recorded for this clone. This CDR3 is CASMGFTGRETQYF. The DNA of the CDR3 is TGTGCCAGCATGGGGTTTACAGGGAGAGAGACCCAGTACTTC. This sequence joins TRBV28 and TRBJ2-5, with a possible D match to TRBD1 (6 bases). CDR1 and CDR2 (germline): MDHEN, SYDVKM. CDR3 length equals 14 residues. Between the trimmed V and J ends, which lost 7 bases and 4 bases, there was a span of 16 bases.

The gene calls are TRBV27 and TRBJ2-1, with D unclear. Looked up from germline, CDR1 is MNHEY and CDR2 is SMNVEV (reference sequence). Trimming removed 1 base at V and 0 bases at J, with 4 bases between. The CDR3 consists of 14 residues. As DNA, the CDR3 is TGTGCCAGCAGTTTATGGAGCTCCTACAATGAGCAGTTCTTC. Protein product: CASSLWSSYNEQFF.